These T cell receptor beta chains were read from a single sample in a study of T cell repertoires in cytomegalovirus infection. Via MiXCR, TCRdb re-called the reads, giving one row per CDR3 protein. The sample lists roughly 180,000 distinct CDR3 sequences, about a sixth seen once, with less than 25% in the top ten. Sequencing was performed on CD8+ T cells from PBMCs. The receptor source for this set is a human donor in good health (CMV status not recorded). Some clones in this sample may be carry-over from other donors' samples. Each CDR3 is given with its conserved first and last residue. Each record gives: CDR3 DNA, CDR3 protein, J gene, V gene, clone size, D gene. A D gene is named only where the DNA matches it firmly. The size field is filled for only some rows; it gives once, few, many or a size class.

TGTGCCAGCAGCCCCATTGGGACGGTCTACGAGCAGTACTTC,CASSPIGTVYEQYF,TRBJ2-7,TRBV6-2/TRBV6-3,few,.
TGTGCCAGCACCTCGTTGGGTACGGGAAACACCATATATTTT,CASTSLGTGNTIYF,TRBJ1-3,TRBV12-3/TRBV12-4,.,.
TGTGCCAGCAGCTTGGAGGGGGCCCGCGGGACAGATACGCAGTATTTT,CASSLEGARGTDTQYF,TRBJ2-3,TRBV5-4,few,TRBD1
TGTGCCAGCCGTGAATGGACTAGCGGGGCTTACGAGCAGTACTTC,CASREWTSGAYEQYF,TRBJ2-7,TRBV28,few,TRBD2
TGTGCCAGCAGTATTGGGTGGGGTTCCTACGAGCAGTACTTC,CASSIGWGSYEQYF,TRBJ2-7,TRBV6-5,few,.
TGTGCCAGCACCCCACTCGACGGGAAAGGAGCTTTCTTT,CASTPLDGKGAFF,TRBJ1-1,TRBV7-2,few,.
TGTGCCTGGAGTGTACAATGGCAGGGGATCGGCTACACCTTC,CAWSVQWQGIGYTF,TRBJ1-2,TRBV30,.,.
TGTGCCAGCAGCTTAGGACAGGGTTTTGAAGCTTTCTTT,CASSLGQGFEAFF,TRBJ1-1,TRBV7-2,.,TRBD1
TGTGCCAGCAGCTTAGGTCAAGCCAATGAAAAACTGTTTTTT,CASSLGQANEKLFF,TRBJ1-4,TRBV7-2,.,.
TGTGCCAGCAGCAGAGGGAGGGAGAGCTCTGGAAACACCATATATTTT,CASSRGRESSGNTIYF,TRBJ1-3,TRBV7-2,.,.
TGTGCCAGCAGCTCACCGCTTCCGGGACTAGCGGGGGGGCGCTCCTACAATGAGCAGTTCTTC,CASSSPLPGLAGGRSYNEQFF,TRBJ2-1,TRBV7-4,.,TRBD2
TGTGCCAGCAGCTTACCGACAGGCGACTCTGGAAACACCATATATTTT,CASSLPTGDSGNTIYF,TRBJ1-3,TRBV7-6,few,.
TGTGCCAGCAGTTTCAGGGACAGGTTTTTTGAGCAGTACTTC,CASSFRDRFFEQYF,TRBJ2-7,TRBV12-3/TRBV12-4,.,TRBD1
TGTGCCAGCAGTTCGCCAACCCCCGGGACCGAAGAGACCCAGTACTTC,CASSSPTPGTEETQYF,TRBJ2-5,TRBV7-2,.,.
TGTGCCAGCAGCCCCGCGGGGGACAGACTTAACTATGGCTACACCTTC,CASSPAGDRLNYGYTF,TRBJ1-2,TRBV7-2,few,TRBD1
TGTGCCAGCAGCTATGGACAGGGAAGGGGCTACGAGCAGTACTTC,CASSYGQGRGYEQYF,TRBJ2-7,TRBV7-6,many,TRBD1
TGTGCCAGCAGCGCATTGCAGGGGTCAACTAATGAAAAACTGTTTTTT,CASSALQGSTNEKLFF,TRBJ1-4,TRBV7-8,.,.
TGTGCCAGTAGTATTGTCACAATGAACACTGAAGCTTTCTTT,CASSIVTMNTEAFF,TRBJ1-1,TRBV19,few,.
TGCGCCAGCAGCCCTGGGACTAGCGGGGGGATCTACAATGAGCAGTTCTTC,CASSPGTSGGIYNEQFF,TRBJ2-1,TRBV4-3,.,TRBD2
TGTGCCGCAGCTCCGAAATATCAATCGAACACTGAAGCTTTCTTT,CAAAPKYQSNTEAFF,TRBJ1-1,TRBV7-9,few,.
TGTGCCATCAGTAAAAAGACAGGAAGGTATGGCTACACCTTC,CAISKKTGRYGYTF,TRBJ1-2,TRBV10-3,many,.
TGTGCTAGTGGTTTGTATCCAAATGAGCAGTTCTTC,CASGLYPNEQFF,TRBJ2-1,TRBV12-5,few,.
TGTGCCAGCAGCGGGACTCTTGTTAGCTCCTACAATGAGCAGTTCTTC,CASSGTLVSSYNEQFF,TRBJ2-1,TRBV7-2,many,.